A single sample gave rise to the 10 T cell receptor beta chains below, sequenced in a study of CD8+CD57+ T cells in acquired aplastic anemia. The TCR beta profiling, which covered VDJ combination and CDR3 sequence, was carried out using genomic DNA as the template. TCRdb fed the reads into MiXCR, producing one record per CDR3 protein. There are some 200,000 distinct CDR3 sequences in the sample; around 49% occur only once, and about 20% lies in the top ten. By flow cytometry, patients selected for sequencing had shown an expansion of CD8+CD57+ cells. Sequencing used sorted CD4+, CD8+, or CD8+CD57+ T cells (not recorded which) from PBMCs. These receptors originate from a human donor with aplastic anemia.

With regard to this clonotype: This may be a read error: a much more frequent sequence differs by one nucleotide. The chain recombines TRBV4-2 with TRBJ2-7; no firm D call. Per the germline V gene, CDR1 is LGHNA and CDR2 is YNFKEQ. The CDR3 is 15 amino acids. CDR3 nucleotides: TGTGCCGGCAGCCAAGGAGACCCCACCGCGGTCAAGCAGTACTTC. Amino acid sequence: CAGSQGDPTAVKQYF.

The gene calls are TRBV2 and TRBJ1-5; 9 nucleotides agree with TRBD1. The trim removed 5 bases at V and 6 bases at J, leaving 2 bases unmatched. Germline assignment: CDR1 SNHLY and CDR2 FYNNEI. The CDR3 has 13 residues. This CDR3 is CASSKGQGQPQHF. The CDR3 DNA reads as TGTGCCAGCAGTAAGGGACAGGGTCAGCCCCAGCATTTT.

The table lists this clonotype with many counts. This chain joins TRBV19 and TRBJ1-5; 12 bases line up with TRBD1. The ends lost 6 bases at V and 1 base at J; junction bases unmatched: 10. Germline assignment: CDR1 LNHDA and CDR2 SQIVND (reference sequence). The length of the CDR3 is 18 residues. For the CDR3, the DNA is TGTGCCAGTAGCCCCGGCGGGACAGGGGGCTACAGCAATCAGCCCCAGCATTTT. Its protein is CASSPGGTGGYSNQPQHF. The full variable domain, in which reference TRBV19 and TRBJ1-5 provide the parts outside the CDR3, is DGGITQSPKYLFRKEGQNVTLSCEQNLNHDAMYWYRQDPGQGLRLIYYSQIVNDFQKGDIAEGYSVSREKKESFPLTVTSAQKNPTAFYLCASSPGGTGGYSNQPQHFGDGTRLSIL.

This chain joins TRBV20-1 and TRBJ1-2; TRBD1 agrees at 8 bases. This CDR3 has 14 amino acids. The junction had 8 bases not matched to a gene; V was cut back by 4 bases and J by 4 bases. In germline, CDR1 is DFQATT, CDR2 SNEGSKA (reference sequence). The chain's CDR3 is CSAKGTGGIYGYTF. The CDR3 nucleotides read TGCAGTGCTAAAGGAACAGGGGGGATCTATGGCTACACCTTC.

This clonotype has at least ten counts. Sequence at one end of the junction differs from germline and may be a read error. The V and J genes are TRBV7-7 and TRBJ2-5, with D perhaps TRBD1 (6 bases). There are 15 residues in the CDR3. From germline, CDR1 is SSHAT and CDR2 FNYEAQ (reference sequence). In nucleotides, the CDR3 is TGTGCTAGCAGCTTGTTACAGGGCCTTGGAGAGACCCAGTACTTC. It translates to CASSLLQGLGETQYF.

This clonotype counts as medium-sized. V gene TRBV25-1 combines with J gene TRBJ2-3, with no clear D. Germline V CDR1 and CDR2: MGHDK, SYGVNS. Trimming took 4 bases from V and 0 from J, leaving 8 bases between them. The CDR3 runs to 14 residues. This chain's CDR3 is CASSGHTSTDTQYF. The CDR3 nucleotides read TGTGCCAGCAGTGGGCACACGAGCACAGATACGCAGTATTTT.

The chain carries TRBV19 and TRBJ1-5; 7 nucleotides line up with TRBD1. The CDR3 loop spans 18 amino acids. V was clipped by 3 bases and J by 9 bases; unmatched bases: 20. CDR1 is LNHDA and CDR2 is SQIVND in the germline V gene (reference sequence). The CDR3 loop is CASSIRGRTGMEVRPQHF. The CDR3 nucleotides are TGTGCCAGTAGTATCCGAGGGAGGACAGGCATGGAGGTGAGGCCCCAGCATTTT.

This chain connects TRBV28 to TRBJ2-7, with D perhaps assigned TRBD1 or TRBD2 (6 bases each). Trimming removed 1 base from V and 6 bases from J, with 22 bases in between. Germline CDR1 MDHEN, CDR2 SYDVKM. CDR3 size: 17 residues. In DNA, the CDR3 is TGTGCCAGCAGTTTATTCCTCCCTCAAAGAGGGGGGCCCGAGCAGTACTTC. Protein sequence: CASSLFLPQRGGPEQYF. The full variable domain, in which reference TRBV28 and TRBJ2-7 provide the parts outside the CDR3, is DVKVTQSSRYLVKRTGEKVFLECVQDMDHENMFWYRQDPGLGLRLIYFSYDVKMKEKGDIPEGYSVSREKKERFSLILESASTNQTSMYLCASSLFLPQRGGPEQYFGPGTRLTVT.

The chain employs TRBV20-1 and TRBJ2-5; TRBD2 aligns across 10 bases. CDR1 DFQATT and CDR2 SNEGSKA come from the germline V gene (reference sequence). There are 19 residues in the CDR3. The V and J ends lost 0 bases and 4 bases, in that order; junction bases with no gene match: 17. CDR3 bases: TGCAGTGCTAGAGACCTCCTCGGGAGGCTAGCGGGAGTCGGAGAGACCCAGTACTTC. This gives the protein CSARDLLGRLAGVGETQYF.

To note about this clonotype: A much larger clone lies one base from this, so it may be a read error. As the CDR3 is not closed by the conserved phenylalanine or tryptophan, this likely results from a read error. CDR3 in amino acids: CASSLASDYGYTL. CDR3 nucleotides: TGTGCCAGCAGCTTGGCCTCGGACTATGGCTACACCCTC. The gene calls are TRBV5-6 and TRBJ1-2, with D unclear. V lost 0 bases and J lost 3, with 6 bases in between. The CDR3 is 13 residues long. The V gene's germline CDR1 is SGHDT and CDR2 YYEEEE.